This entry lists 4 T cell receptor beta chains sequenced from one sample in a study of CD8 T cells in ankylosing spondylitis. TCRdb processed the 5' RACE reads anew with MiXCR; each CDR3 protein has one entry. The repertoire holds some 54,000 distinct CDR3 sequences, with 6.5% to 9% as singletons. Sequencing input: blood, either unsorted or a sorted T cell fraction (not recorded which). These receptors were collected from a female donor with ankylosing spondylitis or in good health (not recorded which).

This clonotype was counted many times. The CDR3 sequence is CASSRGTGTQPQHF. The DNA for the CDR3 is TGCGCCAGCAGCCGAGGGACAGGGACCCAGCCCCAGCATTTT. The rearrangement uses TRBV5-1 and TRBJ1-5, with TRBD1 matching over 9 bases. The V gene's germline CDR1 is SGHRS and CDR2 YFSETQ. The V gene end was trimmed by 4 bases and the J gene end by 7 bases; junction bases not matched to a gene: 6. This CDR3 region has 14 residues.

This clonotype was picked up many times. The V and J genes are TRBV5-5 and TRBJ2-1, with 8 nucleotides matching TRBD1. V was clipped by 1 base and J by 3 bases; unmatched bases: 3. The CDR3 spans 15 residues. The V gene's germline CDR1 is SGHKS and CDR2 YYEKEE (reference sequence). CDR3 protein: CASSLHGQGYNEQFF. For the CDR3, the DNA is TGTGCCAGCAGCTTGCATGGACAGGGCTACAATGAGCAGTTCTTC.

This clonotype was seen only once. Given a much more abundant clone one base away, this may be a read error. The V gene is TRBV5-1, the J gene TRBJ1-1; no reliable D call. The V end lost 5 bases, the J end lost 4 bases, and 15 bases lay between the germline ends. Germline CDR1 reads SGHRS; CDR2 reads YFSETQ. The CDR3 is 14 residues long. This CDR3 reads CASRSERPLTEAFF. DNA for the CDR3: TGCGCCAGCAGGTCGGAAAGGCCCCTCACTGAAGCTTTCTTT.

Ten or more counts support this clonotype. The chain uses TRBV5-6 and TRBJ2-2; no firm D call. Trimming stripped 7 bases from V and 4 bases from J, with 8 bases between. Germline values: CDR1 SGHDT, CDR2 YYEEEE. The CDR3 consists of 12 residues. The CDR3 DNA follows: TGTGCCAGCTTTGGCTCCACCGGGGAGCTGTTTTTT. It is translated as CASFGSTGELFF.